Presented here are 24 T cell receptor beta chains from one specimen sequenced in a study of blood T cell repertoires in COVID-19. TCRdb's copy holds only in-frame clones and misses some; the assay was immunoSEQ multiplex PCR. This table holds around 380,000 clones, 87% found once. Source material: PBMCs or T cells enriched from blood (not recorded which). These receptors all come from a young man who had recovered from COVID-19.

The rearrangement uses TRBV6-1 and TRBJ2-5; 9 nucleotides align to TRBD1. Trimming took 4 bases from V and 5 from J; bases not matched to a gene: 14. The CDR3 runs to 17 residues. In germline, CDR1 is MNHNS, CDR2 SASEGT. CDR3 nucleotide sequence: TGTGCCAGCAGTGTCGCGGAGGGGACAGGGATCACGGAGACCCAGTACTTC. Its protein product is CASSVAEGTGITETQYF.

The chain recombines TRBV11-2 with TRBJ1-2; TRBD1 might be the D (6 bases). The CDR3 consists of 15 residues. Trimming took off 2 bases at V and 4 bases at J, with 14 bases between the two ends. Germline CDR1 and CDR2: SGHAT and FQNNGV. Here the CDR3 reads CASSLWRGGGYGYTF. CDR3 nucleotides: TGTGCCAGCAGCTTATGGCGGGGGGGCGGCTATGGCTACACCTTC.

The chain links TRBV27 to TRBJ2-7; 9 nucleotides align to TRBD1. Trimming cost V 5 bases and J 2 bases; bases outside gene matches: 4. CDR1 is MNHEY and CDR2 is SMNVEV in the germline V gene (reference sequence). This CDR3 has 14 amino acids. CDR3 amino acids: CASSQGTGPYEQYF. The CDR3 DNA reads as TGTGCCAGCAGTCAAGGGACAGGGCCCTACGAGCAGTACTTC.

CDR3 amino acids: CASGSLGGLGTEAFF. Here the CDR3 DNA reads TGTGCTAGTGGTTCTCTAGGGGGTTTGGGCACTGAAGCTTTCTTT. This sequence joins TRBV12-5 and TRBJ1-1; the D gene is possibly TRBD1 (6 bases). Per germline, CDR1 LGHNT and CDR2 FRNRAP. V gave up 4 bases and J gave up 4 bases, with 16 bases separating them. The CDR3 has 15 residues.

The gene calls are TRBV6-5 and TRBJ1-6; a possible D gene is TRBD1 (5 bases). This CDR3 has 14 residues. CDR1 and CDR2 (germline): MNHEY, SVGAGI. V lost 6 bases and J 9 bases, leaving 15 bases between the germline ends. CDR3 loop: CASSRDSLGSPLHF. As DNA, the CDR3 is TGTGCCAGCAGCCGCGACAGCCTCGGTTCACCCCTCCACTTT.

The J gene is TRBJ2-7, the V gene TRBV19, with D possibly being TRBD2 (5 bases). Germline V gives CDR1 LNHDA, CDR2 SQIVND (reference sequence). Trimming pared 5 bases from V and 2 bases from J, leaving 13 bases between. CDR3 length equals 14 residues. In nucleotides, the CDR3 is TGTGCCAGTAGTCCGAGGGAATCCACCTACGAGCAGTACTTC. This translates into CASSPRESTYEQYF.

V and J are TRBV10-3 and TRBJ2-1; D is perhaps TRBD2 (5 bases). The V gene lost 5 bases and the J gene lost 2 bases, with 13 bases spanning the gap. Germline CDR1 ENHRY, CDR2 SYGVKD. The length of the CDR3 is 15 residues. Here the CDR3 reads CAISNSGGPYNEQFF. CDR3 sequence (DNA): TGTGCCATCAGTAACAGCGGAGGCCCCTACAATGAGCAGTTCTTC.

This chain joins TRBV14 and TRBJ1-2; no clear D gene. The CDR3 is made up of 14 amino acids. CDR1 and CDR2 from the germline V gene are SGHDN and FVKESK. V lost 0 bases, J lost 3 bases, and 8 bases lay in between. The CDR3 nucleotides read TGTGCCAGCAGCCAAGAGCAGGCCCACTATGGCTACACCTTC. It translates to CASSQEQAHYGYTF.

This clone was recorded at least ten times. The chain couples TRBV9 to TRBJ1-6, with TRBD1 identical over 9 bases. This CDR3 has 15 residues. Trimming at V came to 3 bases and at J to 5 bases, leaving 3 bases not matched to a gene. The germline V gene encodes CDR1 SGDLS and CDR2 YYNGEE. The CDR3 DNA reads TGTGCCAGCAGCGCCCGACAGGGGGATAATTCACCCCTCCACTTT. As protein: CASSARQGDNSPLHF. The whole variable domain, filled in from reference TRBV9 and TRBJ1-6, reads DSGVTQTPKHLITATGQRVTLRCSPRSGDLSVYWYQQSLDQGLQFLIQYYNGEERAKGNILERFSAQQFPDLHSELNLSSLELGDSALYFCASSARQGDNSPLHFGNGTRLTVT.

V gene TRBV6-5 combines with J gene TRBJ1-1; D is unresolved. V was shortened by 5 bases and J by 1 base, with 8 bases between the two germline ends. CDR1 is MNHEY, CDR2 SVGAGI, per germline. The CDR3 is made up of 13 amino acids. CDR3: CASSRVKNTEAFF. CDR3 nucleotides: TGTGCCAGCAGTCGGGTAAAGAACACTGAAGCTTTCTTT.

The sample holds a few counts of this clone. CDR3 coding DNA: TGTGCCAGCAGCTTAGTATCGGCAGCGCCAAACTATGGCTACACCTTC. Protein product: CASSLVSAAPNYGYTF. The chain joins TRBV7-2 to TRBJ1-2; no definite D call. V dropped 1 base and J dropped 2 bases, with 14 bases sitting between them. The CDR3 length is 16 residues. The germline V gene has CDR1 SGHTA and CDR2 FQGNSA.

This clone occurred a few times. The CDR3 DNA reads TGTGCCAGCAGCTTAGCCGCAGGGTTAGGTCAGCCCCAGCATTTT. Translated: CASSLAAGLGQPQHF. The V call is TRBV7-2, the J call TRBJ1-5; D may be TRBD1 (5 bases). This CDR3 spans 15 amino acids. The germline gives CDR1 SGHTA, CDR2 FQGNSA. V lost 0 bases, J lost 6 bases, and 12 bases lay in between.

The rearrangement uses TRBV7-9 and TRBJ2-3; TRBD1 aligns across 9 bases. Germline lookup yields CDR1 SEHNR and CDR2 FQNEAQ (reference sequence). Germline trimming cut 9 bases from V and 3 bases from J; bases unmatched to any gene: 4. The CDR3 has 13 residues. The chain's CDR3 is CASPGQGTDTQYF. Written as DNA, the CDR3 is TGTGCCAGTCCGGGACAGGGAACAGATACGCAGTATTTT.

The rearrangement uses TRBV19 and TRBJ2-7; TRBD2 is a possible D gene (5 bases). This CDR3 region has 14 residues. The germline gives CDR1 LNHDA, CDR2 SQIVND (reference sequence). V was trimmed by 6 bases and J by 0 bases, leaving 12 bases between them. The CDR3 DNA follows: TGTGCCAGTAGCCCGGGGATTCTCTCCTACGAGCAGTACTTC. This gives the protein CASSPGILSYEQYF.

The chain couples TRBV3-1 (or the pseudogene TRBV3-2) to TRBJ2-1; 8 bases line up with TRBD2. V dropped 4 bases and J dropped 7; count of bases not matched to a gene: 15. The CDR3 is made up of 17 amino acids. Germline assignment: CDR1 LGHDT and CDR2 YNNKEL (reference sequence). The CDR3 bases are TGTGCCAGCAGCCCCACGGGCACGCGGGGGGCTTTGAATGAGCAGTTCTTC. This translates into CASSPTGTRGALNEQFF.

V gene TRBV3-1 (or the pseudogene TRBV3-2) combines with J gene TRBJ1-2; D is perhaps TRBD1 (5 bases). The CDR3 is 16 residues long. Trimming stripped 1 base from V and 6 bases from J, with 18 bases between. Germline-derived CDR1 and CDR2 are LGHDT and YNNKEL (reference sequence). CDR3 nucleotide sequence: TGTGCCAGCAGCCAAGTCTCGGGGGGAGGTAGCGATGGCTACACCTTC. It translates to CASSQVSGGGSDGYTF.

The chain employs TRBV6-6 and TRBJ1-5; TRBD1 matches at 7 bases. Germline V gives CDR1 MNHNY, CDR2 SVGAGI (reference sequence). V dropped 6 bases and J dropped 4; count of bases not matched to a gene: 6. This CDR3 contains 14 residues. DNA for the CDR3: TGTGCCAGCAGCTCTCAGGGGGGTAATCAGCCCCAGCATTTT. It codes for CASSSQGGNQPQHF.

The chain carries TRBV3-1 (or the pseudogene TRBV3-2) and TRBJ2-7; TRBD2 matches 7 bases. The CDR3 consists of 17 residues. The ends lost 1 base at V and 3 bases at J; junction bases unmatched: 12. In germline, CDR1 is LGHDT, CDR2 YNNKEL (reference sequence). The CDR3 reads CASSQVGRDLGLYEQYF. DNA for the CDR3: TGTGCCAGCAGCCAAGTGGGGAGGGACTTAGGCCTCTACGAGCAGTACTTC.

This rearrangement joins TRBV4-3 to TRBJ1-1; TRBD1 matches 7 bases. The CDR3 totals 13 residues. Germline CDR1 and CDR2: LGHNA and YSLEER. The J segment lost 7 bases and the V segment lost 4 bases, leaving 6 bases of the junction unmatched. The CDR3 loop is CASSLSRQGEAFF. The CDR3 DNA follows: TGCGCCAGCAGCCTATCTCGACAGGGTGAAGCTTTCTTT.

The gene calls are TRBV11-2 and TRBJ1-2, with 8 nucleotides matching TRBD1. J was trimmed by 4 bases and V by 5 bases; bases with no gene match: 6. The CDR3 runs 14 residues. Germline V CDR1 and CDR2: SGHAT, FQNNGV. The CDR3 is CASSPGGIRYGYTF. The CDR3 nucleotides are TGTGCCAGCAGCCCAGGGGGCATCCGCTATGGCTACACCTTC.

This clone occurred once. At one boundary the junction diverges from the germline segment, which might be a read error. V gene TRBV6-5 combines with J gene TRBJ1-2; D ambiguous. Germline V gene sequence: CDR1 MNHEY, CDR2 SVGAGI. This CDR3 contains 14 residues. The CDR3 loop reads CASSYQSNSNSPLF. In DNA, the CDR3 is TGTGCCAGCAGCTACCAGAGTAACAGTAATTCCCCATTATTC.

V gene TRBV19 combines with J gene TRBJ1-6; no reliable D call. Trimming removed 3 bases from V and 3 bases from J, with 9 bases in between. The CDR3 consists of 15 residues. CDR1 LNHDA and CDR2 SQIVND come from the germline V gene (reference sequence). CDR3 DNA sequence: TGTGCCAGTAGTATTCAATCAGGCTATAATTCACCCCTCCACTTT. Encoded protein: CASSIQSGYNSPLHF.

V usage is TRBV19 and J usage is TRBJ2-1, with D possibly matching TRBD2 (5 bases). V shed 1 base and J shed 2 bases, with 12 bases lying between them. Germline values: CDR1 LNHDA, CDR2 SQIVND (reference sequence). The CDR3 is made up of 16 amino acids. The CDR3 DNA is TGTGCCAGTAGTATAGCAGAGGGAACCCCCTACAATGAGCAGTTCTTC. Encoded protein: CASSIAEGTPYNEQFF.

The V call is TRBV7-2, the J call TRBJ1-6; no definite D call. The CDR3 is made up of 13 amino acids. CDR1 SGHTA and CDR2 FQGNSA come from the germline V gene. Trimming removed 1 base at V and 11 bases at J, with 9 bases between. In nucleotides, the CDR3 is TGTGCCAGCAGCTTAGAGGCGGGTCCACCCCTCCACTTT. It specifies CASSLEAGPPLHF.